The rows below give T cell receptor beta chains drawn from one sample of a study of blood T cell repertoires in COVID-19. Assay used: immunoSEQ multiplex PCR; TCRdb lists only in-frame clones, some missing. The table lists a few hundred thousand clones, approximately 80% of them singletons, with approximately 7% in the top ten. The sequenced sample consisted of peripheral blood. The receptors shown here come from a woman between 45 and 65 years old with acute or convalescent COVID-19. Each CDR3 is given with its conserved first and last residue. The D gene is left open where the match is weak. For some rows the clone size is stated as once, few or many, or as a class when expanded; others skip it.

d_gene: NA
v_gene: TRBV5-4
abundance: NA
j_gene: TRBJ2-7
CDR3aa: CASSLDSEGSSYEQYF
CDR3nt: TGTGCCAGCAGCTTAGACTCGGAGGGAAGCTCCTACGAGCAGTACTTC

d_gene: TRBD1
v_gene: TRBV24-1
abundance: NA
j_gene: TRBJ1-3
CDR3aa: CATSDLDRGGRNTIYF
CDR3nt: TGTGCCACCAGTGACTTAGACAGGGGAGGGAGAAACACCATATATTTT

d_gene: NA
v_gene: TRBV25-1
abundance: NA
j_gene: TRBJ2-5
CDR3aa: CASSEVREMGTQYF
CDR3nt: TGTGCCAGCAGTGAAGTAAGGGAGATGGGGACCCAGTACTTC

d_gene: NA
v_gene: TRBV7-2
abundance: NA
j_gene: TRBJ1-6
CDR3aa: CASSGQSNSPLHF
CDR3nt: TGTGCCAGCAGCGGGCAGTCTAATTCACCCCTCCACTTT

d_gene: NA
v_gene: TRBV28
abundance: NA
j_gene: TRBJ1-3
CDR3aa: CASTGPGNTIYF
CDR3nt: TGTGCCAGCACAGGGCCTGGAAACACCATATATTTT

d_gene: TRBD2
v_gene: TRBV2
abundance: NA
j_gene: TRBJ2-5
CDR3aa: CASSARAGGGETQYF
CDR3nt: TGTGCCAGCAGTGCGCGAGCGGGGGGCGGGGAGACCCAGTACTTC

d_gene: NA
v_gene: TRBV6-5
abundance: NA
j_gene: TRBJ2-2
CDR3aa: CASSHTGPNTGELFF
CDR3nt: TGTGCCAGCAGTCACACAGGGCCGAACACCGGGGAGCTGTTTTTT

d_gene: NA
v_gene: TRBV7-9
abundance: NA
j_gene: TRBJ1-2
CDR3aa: CASSSPLTSNYGYTF
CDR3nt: TGTGCCAGCAGCTCGCCCCTTACAAGTAACTATGGCTACACCTTC

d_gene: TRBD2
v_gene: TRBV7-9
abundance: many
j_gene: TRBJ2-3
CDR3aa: CASSPRTSGGEDTQYF
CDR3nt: TGTGCCAGCAGCCCGAGGACTAGCGGGGGGGAAGATACGCAGTATTTT

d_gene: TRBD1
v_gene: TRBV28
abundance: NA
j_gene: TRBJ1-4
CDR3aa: CASRRGQAEKLFF
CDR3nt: TGTGCCAGCAGGCGCGGACAGGCGGAAAAACTGTTTTTT

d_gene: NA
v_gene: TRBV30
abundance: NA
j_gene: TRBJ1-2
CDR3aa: CAWSKNLAGGYTF
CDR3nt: TGTGCCTGGTCGAAGAATTTGGCCGGGGGCTACACCTTC

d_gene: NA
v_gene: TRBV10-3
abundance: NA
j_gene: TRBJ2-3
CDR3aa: CAIGGEDTQYF
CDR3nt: TGTGCCATCGGGGGCGAGGATACGCAGTATTTT

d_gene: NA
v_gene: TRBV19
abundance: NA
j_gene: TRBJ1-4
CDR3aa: CASSTQAGNEKLFF
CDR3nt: TGTGCCAGTAGTACACAGGCCGGTAATGAAAAACTGTTTTTT

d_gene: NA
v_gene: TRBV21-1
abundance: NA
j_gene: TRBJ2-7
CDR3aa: CARHYYRAYEQYF
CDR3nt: TGTGCCAGACACTACTACAGGGCCTACGAGCAGTACTTC

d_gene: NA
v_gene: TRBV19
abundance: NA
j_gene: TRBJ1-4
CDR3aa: CASSRDTGGGELFF
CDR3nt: TGTGCCAGTAGTCGCGACACTGGCGGCGGGGAACTGTTTTTT

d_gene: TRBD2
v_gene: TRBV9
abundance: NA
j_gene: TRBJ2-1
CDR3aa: CASSVAGTNYNEQFF
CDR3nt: TGTGCCAGCAGCGTAGCAGGGACTAACTACAATGAGCAGTTCTTC

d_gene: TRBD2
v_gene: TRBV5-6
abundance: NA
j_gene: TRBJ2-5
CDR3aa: CASSLELAGGYQTQYF
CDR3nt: TGTGCCAGCAGCTTGGAACTAGCGGGGGGGTATCAGACCCAGTACTTC

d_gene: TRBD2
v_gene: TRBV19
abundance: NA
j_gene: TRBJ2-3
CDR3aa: CASSGGTSRTDTQYF
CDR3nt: TGTGCCAGTAGTGGGGGGACTAGCCGTACAGATACGCAGTATTTT

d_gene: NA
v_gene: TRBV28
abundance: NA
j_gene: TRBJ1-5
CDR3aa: CASRSGGYQPQHF
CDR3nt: TGTGCCAGCAGGTCGGGGGGGTATCAGCCCCAGCATTTT

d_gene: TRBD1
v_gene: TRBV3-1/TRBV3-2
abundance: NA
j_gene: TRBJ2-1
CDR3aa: CASSQPQGGHEQFF
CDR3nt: TGTGCCAGCAGCCAACCACAGGGGGGCCATGAGCAGTTCTTC

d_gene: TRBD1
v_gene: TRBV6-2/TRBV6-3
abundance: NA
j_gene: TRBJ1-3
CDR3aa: CASSYATGTGTGNTIYF
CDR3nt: TGTGCCAGCAGTTACGCCACCGGGACAGGGACTGGAAACACCATATATTTT

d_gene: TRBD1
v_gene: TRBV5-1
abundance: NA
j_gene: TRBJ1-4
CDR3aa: CASSLGRGQREKLFF
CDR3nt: TGCGCCAGCAGCTTGGGCAGGGGGCAAAGGGAAAAACTGTTTTTT

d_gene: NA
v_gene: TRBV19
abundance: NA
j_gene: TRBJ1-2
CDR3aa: CASSTTGGYTF
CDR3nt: TGTGCCAGTAGTACTACAGGGGGCTACACCTTC

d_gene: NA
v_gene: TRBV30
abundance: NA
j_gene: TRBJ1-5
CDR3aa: CAWSAGFGYQYSNQPQHF
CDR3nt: TGTGCCTGGAGTGCTGGATTCGGGTACCAATATAGCAATCAGCCCCAGCATTTT

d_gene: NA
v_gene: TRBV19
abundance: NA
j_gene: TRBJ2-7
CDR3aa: CASSPSLGGVYEQYF
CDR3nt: TGTGCCAGTAGCCCCTCTTTAGGCGGAGTGTACGAGCAGTACTTC

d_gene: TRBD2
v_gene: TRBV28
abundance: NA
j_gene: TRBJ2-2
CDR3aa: CASSSSGIPWGTGELFF
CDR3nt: TGTGCCAGCAGTTCTAGCGGGATTCCCTGGGGCACCGGGGAGCTGTTTTTT

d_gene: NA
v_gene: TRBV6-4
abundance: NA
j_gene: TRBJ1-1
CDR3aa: CASSDEGGSEAFF
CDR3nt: TGTGCCAGCAGTGATGAAGGGGGTAGCGAAGCTTTCTTT

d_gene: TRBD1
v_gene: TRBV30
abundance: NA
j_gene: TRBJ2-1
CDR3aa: CAWSGGQDEMGSYNEQFF
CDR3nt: TGTGCCTGGAGTGGTGGACAGGACGAGATGGGCTCCTACAATGAGCAGTTCTTC

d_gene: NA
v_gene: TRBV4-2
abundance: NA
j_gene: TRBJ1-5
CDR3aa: CASSQVSSNQPQHF
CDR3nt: TGTGCCAGCAGCCAAGTCAGTAGCAATCAGCCCCAGCATTTT

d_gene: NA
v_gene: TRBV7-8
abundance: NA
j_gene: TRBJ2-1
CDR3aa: CASSLAFEQFF
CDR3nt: TGTGCCAGCAGCCTGGCTTTCGAGCAGTTCTTC

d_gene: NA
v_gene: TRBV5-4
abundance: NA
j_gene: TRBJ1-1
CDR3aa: CASSFGVRRNTEAFF
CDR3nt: TGTGCCAGCAGCTTCGGGGTTAGGCGGAACACTGAAGCTTTCTTT

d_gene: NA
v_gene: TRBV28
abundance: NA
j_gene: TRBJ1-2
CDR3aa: CASSLGGPNYGYTF
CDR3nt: TGTGCCAGCAGTTTGGGGGGTCCTAACTATGGCTACACCTTC

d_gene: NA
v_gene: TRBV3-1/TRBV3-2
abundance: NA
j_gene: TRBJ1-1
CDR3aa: CASSHTGYTEAFF
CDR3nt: TGTGCCAGCAGCCATACAGGGTACACTGAAGCTTTCTTT

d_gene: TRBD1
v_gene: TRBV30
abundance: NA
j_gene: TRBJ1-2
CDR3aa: CAWSPGQGWAYGYTF
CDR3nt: TGTGCCTGGAGTCCTGGACAGGGTTGGGCCTATGGCTACACCTTC

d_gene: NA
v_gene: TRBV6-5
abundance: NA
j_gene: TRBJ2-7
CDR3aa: CASSYGLADSSYEQYF
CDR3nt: TGTGCCAGCAGTTACGGGCTAGCGGACAGCTCCTACGAGCAGTACTTC

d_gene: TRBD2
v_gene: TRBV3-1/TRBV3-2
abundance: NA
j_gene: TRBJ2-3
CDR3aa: CASSQAGTSGGVVGDTQYF
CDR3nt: TGTGCCAGCAGCCAAGCCGGGACTAGCGGGGGGGTGGTGGGAGATACGCAGTATTTT

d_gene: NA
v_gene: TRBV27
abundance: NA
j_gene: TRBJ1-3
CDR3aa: CASRSSGNTIYF
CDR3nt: TGTGCCAGCAGGAGTTCTGGAAACACCATATATTTT

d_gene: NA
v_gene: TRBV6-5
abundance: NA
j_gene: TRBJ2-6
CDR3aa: CASSYRQTSGANVLTF
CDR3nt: TGTGCCAGCAGTTACCGACAAACTTCTGGGGCCAACGTCCTGACTTTC

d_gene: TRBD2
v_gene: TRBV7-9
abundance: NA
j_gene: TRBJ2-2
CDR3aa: CASSRTSGDTGELFF
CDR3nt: TGTGCCAGCAGCCGGACTAGCGGGGACACCGGGGAGCTGTTTTTT

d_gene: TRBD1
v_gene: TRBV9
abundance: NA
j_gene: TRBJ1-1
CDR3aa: CASSVDRGLVNTEAFF
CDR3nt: TGTGCCAGCAGCGTAGACAGGGGGCTGGTGAACACTGAAGCTTTCTTT